These 25 T cell receptor beta chains originate from one sample sequenced in a study of cytomegalovirus exposure and HLA in healthy donors. PCR involved 60 Vbeta and 13 Jbeta primers. Some clones are missing from TCRdb's copy, which holds only in-frame ones; the method was immunoSEQ multiplex PCR. The sample lists some 140,000 clones; roughly 80% were seen once. The source material was PBMCs. These receptors originate from a woman aged 50 to 65 in good health and CMV-seropositive.

This chain connects TRBV6-4 to TRBJ1-1; 9 bases are shared with TRBD1. CDR1 is MRHNA, CDR2 SNTAGT, per germline. The CDR3 has 15 amino acids. With V trimmed by 3 bases and J by 5 bases, 7 bases remained unmatched. The CDR3 is CASSEGQGMRTEAFF. CDR3 DNA: TGTGCCAGCAGTGAGGGACAGGGTATGAGGACTGAAGCTTTCTTT.

In regard to this clone: An end of the junction does not agree with germline; a read error may underlie this. This rearrangement joins TRBV7-7 to TRBJ2-5; 10 bases map to TRBD2. Germline CDR1 reads SSHAT; CDR2 reads FNYEAQ (reference sequence). The CDR3 covers 16 residues. CDR3 DNA sequence: TGTGCTAGCAGCTTAACATCTAGCGGGGGACAAGAGACCCAGTACTTC. Protein product: CASSLTSSGGQETQYF.

CDR3 bases: TGTGCCTTTAGACTAGCGGGGTACGAGCAGTACTTC. It codes for CAFRLAGYEQYF. The chain employs TRBV30 and TRBJ2-7, with 11 bases aligning to TRBD2. Germline-derived CDR1 and CDR2 are GTSNPN and SVGIG (reference sequence). V shed 7 bases and J 4 bases; nucleotides not matched to a gene: 3. The CDR3 contains 12 residues.

A few counts support this clone. The chain is built from TRBV5-1 and TRBJ1-2; 8 nucleotides agree with TRBD1. The germline CDR1 and CDR2 sequences are SGHRS and YFSETQ. The CDR3 runs 17 residues. V dropped 4 bases and J dropped 0; count of bases not matched to a gene: 11. CDR3 nucleotide sequence: TGCGCCAGCAGCCCAACCCCGACAGGGGCGTCTAACTATGGCTACACCTTC. This sequence encodes CASSPTPTGASNYGYTF.

This rearrangement joins TRBV5-1 to TRBJ2-7, with TRBD1 as a possible D gene (6 bases). V lost 0 bases to trimming and J lost 10 bases, with 14 bases between them. The CDR3 totals 13 residues. The germline gives CDR1 SGHRS, CDR2 YFSETQ. The CDR3 loop is CASSLALQGSQYF. In DNA, the CDR3 is TGCGCCAGCAGCTTGGCCCTGCAGGGGAGCCAGTACTTC.

The chain joins TRBV4-2 to TRBJ2-1, with 12 bases lining up with TRBD2. From germline, CDR1 is LGHNA and CDR2 YNFKEQ. The junction had 9 bases not matched to a gene; V was cut back by 3 bases and J by 9 bases. The CDR3 covers 16 residues. The CDR3 protein is CASSHPSGGASIEQFF. The DNA of the CDR3 is TGTGCCAGCAGCCACCCTAGCGGGGGGGCCTCGATTGAGCAGTTCTTC.

The chain couples TRBV2 to TRBJ1-5, with 10 bases fitting TRBD1. This CDR3 is 14 amino acids long. Germline values: CDR1 SNHLY, CDR2 FYNNEI. V dropped 6 bases and J dropped 7; count of bases not matched to a gene: 6. The CDR3 nucleotides read TGTGCCAGCAGGGCGACAGGGGGCGGGCAGCCCCAGCATTTT. Translating it yields CASRATGGGQPQHF. The entire variable domain, with the rest obtained from reference TRBV2 and TRBJ1-5, is as follows: EPEVTQTPSHQVTQMGQEVILRCVPISNHLYFYWYRQILGQKVEFLVSFYNNEISEKSEIFDDQFSVERPDGSNFTLKIRSTKLEDSAMYFCASRATGGGQPQHFGDGTRLSIL.

The chain joins TRBV27 to TRBJ2-7; D may be TRBD1 (5 bases). The CDR3 consists of 13 residues. Germline lookup yields CDR1 MNHEY and CDR2 SMNVEV (reference sequence). Between the trimmed V and J ends, which lost 6 bases and 4 bases, there was a span of 13 bases. CDR3 bases: TGTGCCAGCAGCCCCAGTGACAGTTACGAGCAGTACTTC. The encoded protein is CASSPSDSYEQYF.

The V call is TRBV7-3, the J call TRBJ2-1, with D maybe TRBD1 (8 bases). Germline V gene lookup returns CDR1 SGHTA and CDR2 FQGTGA. V was pared by 5 bases and J by 8 bases, with 25 bases between. The CDR3 covers 17 residues. The CDR3 here is CASSPHGEGTGYHEQFF. The CDR3 region has the DNA TGTGCCAGCAGCCCACACGGGGAGGGGACAGGTTACCATGAGCAGTTCTTC.

The chain couples TRBV19 to TRBJ1-1, with 9 bases identical to TRBD1. Germline CDR1 LNHDA, CDR2 SQIVND (reference sequence). The V gene end was trimmed by 5 bases and the J gene end by 7 bases; junction bases not matched to a gene: 11. The CDR3 runs to 15 residues. In DNA form, the CDR3 reads TGTGCCAGTAGTCCAGGGCGACAGGGGGTTGGTGAAGCTTTCTTT. As protein: CASSPGRQGVGEAFF.

CDR3 coding DNA: TGTGCCAGCAGCTGGGCCGGACAGGGGACCGGGGAGCTGTTTTTT. Translated: CASSWAGQGTGELFF. J is TRBJ2-2 and V is TRBV7-6; 9 positions agree with TRBD1. V trimming: 4 bases; J trimming: 5 bases; junction bases outside the gene matches: 5. Germline-derived CDR1 and CDR2 are SGHVS and FNYEAQ. The CDR3 consists of 15 residues.

V and J are TRBV4-3 and TRBJ1-1; D is uncertain. V lost 3 bases and J lost 5, with 16 bases in between. Germline V lookup: CDR1 LGHNA, CDR2 YSLEER. This CDR3 comprises 15 residues. The DNA of the CDR3 is TGCGCCAGCAGCCATCGACGACCCGGAGGGACTGAAGCTTTCTTT. The encoded protein is CASSHRRPGGTEAFF.

The V call is TRBV29-1, the J call TRBJ2-1; D is possibly TRBD2 (7 bases). The ends were cut back, 7 bases at V and 1 base at J, with 11 bases in the middle. Germline values: CDR1 SQVTM, CDR2 ANQGSEA. The CDR3 loop spans 13 amino acids. This chain's CDR3 is CSGGGASYNEQFF. CDR3 DNA sequence: TGCAGCGGAGGGGGGGCTTCCTACAATGAGCAGTTCTTC.

V is TRBV6-1 and J is TRBJ1-1, with TRBD1 as a possible D gene (6 bases). Germline CDR1 is MNHNS and CDR2 is SASEGT. This CDR3 region has 14 residues. The V gene lost 4 bases and the J gene lost 4 bases, with 13 bases spanning the gap. The CDR3 nucleotides are TGTGCCAGCAGTGTCTCTCAAGGGGGCACTGAAGCTTTCTTT. It yields the protein CASSVSQGGTEAFF.

This clone was counted a single time. This chain connects TRBV5-1 to TRBJ2-7; a weak D match, TRBD2 (5 bases). The germline V gene encodes CDR1 SGHRS and CDR2 YFSETQ. V dropped 4 bases and J dropped 7 bases, with 12 bases sitting between them. This CDR3 spans 12 amino acids. CDR3 in DNA: TGCGCCAGCAGCATGGACTCGCCGGAGCAGTACTTC. Translating gives CASSMDSPEQYF.

This clone was detected once. This chain connects TRBV6-5 to TRBJ2-7; TRBD1 matches at 8 bases. The CDR3 has 15 residues. The V segment lost 1 base and the J segment 1 base; nucleotides outside the gene matches: 3. Per the germline V gene, CDR1 is MNHEY and CDR2 is SVGAGI. CDR3 region: CASSYFGQGSYEQYF. The DNA for the CDR3 is TGTGCCAGCAGTTACTTCGGACAGGGTTCCTACGAGCAGTACTTC.

This chain uses TRBV6-6 with TRBJ1-2, with D possibly matching TRBD1 (5 bases). The germline V gene has CDR1 MNHNY and CDR2 SVGAGI (reference sequence). The CDR3 is 15 amino acids. V gave up 0 bases and J gave up 5 bases, with 13 bases separating them. This CDR3 reads CASSYSSPGLYGYTF. The CDR3 DNA is TGTGCCAGCAGTTACTCTTCCCCAGGGCTTTATGGCTACACCTTC.

This clone was observed a handful of times. The limits of the CDR3 on the DNA are not certain, so only TCRdb's listed CDR3 is given. The gene calls are TRBV10-3 and TRBJ1-3. The germline gives CDR1 ENHRY, CDR2 SYGVKD. A total of 19 residues make up the CDR3, ends included. CDR3 region: CAISPDGLSGNTIYFGIYF.

The chain employs TRBV29-1 and TRBJ1-5; TRBD1 matches at 7 bases. CDR3 length: 14 amino acids. V lost 6 bases, J lost 0 bases, and 5 bases stayed unmatched. Germline-derived CDR1 and CDR2 are SQVTM and ANQGSEA. CDR3 coding DNA: TGCAGCGTCCCAGGGGGATCTAGCAATCAGCCCCAGCATTTT. Translation: CSVPGGSSNQPQHF.

The chain recombines TRBV16 with TRBJ2-5, with a possible D match to TRBD2 (5 bases). The CDR3 extends over 12 amino acids. Trimming cost V 4 bases and J 5 bases, with 8 bases left between them. Per the germline V gene, CDR1 is KGHSY and CDR2 is FQNENV. Here the CDR3 reads CASSPTGETQYF. Written as DNA, the CDR3 is TGTGCCAGCAGCCCGACGGGGGAGACCCAGTACTTC.

J is TRBJ2-1 and V is TRBV5-1, with 7 bases identical to TRBD2. V shed 4 bases and J 3 bases; nucleotides not matched to a gene: 7. This CDR3 comprises 15 residues. Germline lookup yields CDR1 SGHRS and CDR2 YFSETQ. The CDR3 DNA follows: TGCGCCAGCAGCCTGGGCCTAGCGGACTACAATGAGCAGTTCTTC. It encodes CASSLGLADYNEQFF.

The chain couples TRBV28 to TRBJ1-2; unclear D gene. CDR1 MDHEN and CDR2 SYDVKM come from the germline V gene. V was cut by 6 bases and J by 6 bases, with 17 bases left in between. CDR3 length equals 14 residues. In DNA form, the CDR3 reads TGTGCCAGCAGGAGACCGGGAGAAACTAATGGCTACACCTTC. Translated: CASRRPGETNGYTF.

The V gene is TRBV19, the J gene TRBJ1-1; D gene unclear. The ends were cut back, 0 bases at V and 4 bases at J, with 6 bases in the middle. CDR1 and CDR2 from the germline V gene are LNHDA and SQIVND (reference sequence). The CDR3 has 13 amino acids. CDR3 protein: CASSIETFTEAFF. DNA of the CDR3: TGTGCCAGTAGTATAGAAACATTCACTGAAGCTTTCTTT.

This clone was picked up one time. The chain employs TRBV7-2 and TRBJ2-2, with 11 bases matching TRBD2. Looked up from germline, CDR1 is SGHTA and CDR2 is FQGNSA. This CDR3 has 17 residues. V lost 2 bases, J lost 0 bases, and 2 bases stayed unmatched. The CDR3 DNA reads as TGTGCCAGCAGCTTAACTAGCGGGGGATCGAACACCGGGGAGCTGTTTTTT. Translated, it gives CASSLTSGGSNTGELFF.

The J gene is TRBJ2-7, the V gene TRBV5-5; a weak D match, TRBD2 (5 bases). Per germline, CDR1 SGHKS and CDR2 YYEKEE (reference sequence). V was pared by 1 base and J by 8 bases, with 16 bases between. The length of the CDR3 is 14 residues. Here the CDR3 DNA reads TGTGCCAGCAGCTTGAAGTCCTCTTCGGGAAAGCAGTACTTC. Translated: CASSLKSSSGKQYF.